The 29 T cell receptor beta chains given below trace back to one sample, sequenced in a study of blood T cell repertoires in COVID-19. TCRdb's copy holds only in-frame clones and misses some; the assay was immunoSEQ multiplex PCR. The profile covers around 420,000 clones, with approximately 88% appearing a single time and 2% to 2.5% taken by the ten largest. Sequenced input: PBMCs or T cells enriched from blood (not recorded which). The receptors derive from a woman in her thirties or forties with acute COVID-19.

The genes are TRBV19 and TRBJ1-1, with D possibly matching TRBD1 (6 bases). The CDR3 has 15 amino acids. From germline, CDR1 is LNHDA and CDR2 SQIVND (reference sequence). Between the trimmed V and J ends, which lost 0 bases and 5 bases, there was a span of 13 bases. The CDR3 region is CASSIDRGARTEAFF. The CDR3 coding sequence is TGTGCCAGTAGTATAGATCGGGGGGCGCGGACTGAAGCTTTCTTT.

The chain couples TRBV30 to TRBJ1-1; D perhaps matches TRBD1 (5 bases). The V end was cut by 3 bases, the J end by 2 bases, with 16 bases between. Germline CDR1 is GTSNPN and CDR2 is SVGIG (reference sequence). This CDR3 comprises 15 residues. The CDR3 is CAWRKGSSLNTEAFF. The CDR3 region has the DNA TGTGCCTGGAGGAAGGGGTCCAGTCTAAACACTGAAGCTTTCTTT.

The chain joins TRBV4-1 to TRBJ1-1; unclear D gene. The CDR3 spans 12 residues. Trimming shortened V by 4 bases and J by 11 bases, and 14 bases separated the two germline ends. The germline V gene has CDR1 MGHRA and CDR2 YSYEKL. Here the CDR3 DNA reads TGCGCCAGCAGCCCCCTCGGCGGGGAGGCTTTCTTT. As protein: CASSPLGGEAFF.

V gene TRBV5-4 combines with J gene TRBJ1-1; TRBD1 matches at 7 bases. The CDR3 spans 13 residues. J lost 7 bases, V lost 0 bases, and 3 bases had no gene match. Germline-derived CDR1 and CDR2 are SGHNT and YYREEE (reference sequence). The CDR3 protein is CASSLGQGLEAFF. The CDR3 DNA sequence: TGTGCCAGCAGCTTGGGACAGGGCCTTGAAGCTTTCTTT.

The rearrangement uses TRBV6-5 and TRBJ2-7; 12 bases match TRBD2. V lost 2 bases, J lost 1 base, and 3 bases stayed unmatched. Germline assignment: CDR1 MNHEY and CDR2 SVGAGI. This CDR3 has 16 residues. The CDR3 protein is CASSYAGTSGSYEQYF. The DNA of the CDR3 is TGTGCCAGCAGTTACGCCGGGACTAGCGGGTCCTACGAGCAGTACTTC.

This clone was seen once. This sequence joins TRBV12-3 or TRBV12-4 and TRBJ1-2, with a tentative D call TRBD1 (5 bases). V was trimmed by 2 bases and J by 4 bases, leaving 8 bases between them. The CDR3 contains 13 residues. The CDR3 protein is CASSLSGVYGYTF. The CDR3 DNA follows: TGTGCCAGCAGTTTATCGGGGGTCTATGGCTACACCTTC.

The rearrangement links TRBV6-6 to TRBJ1-1; maybe TRBD1 (5 bases). The V and J ends lost 4 bases and 4 bases respectively, with 10 bases between them. This CDR3 spans 13 amino acids. CDR1 is MNHNY, CDR2 SVGAGI, per germline (reference sequence). The CDR3 DNA sequence: TGTGCCAGCAGTTCGGGGGTTCCCACTGAAGCTTTCTTT. Translating it yields CASSSGVPTEAFF.

V usage is TRBV6-6 and J usage is TRBJ2-1; D is perhaps TRBD1 (5 bases). Germline loops: CDR1 MNHNY, CDR2 SVGAGI (reference sequence). This CDR3 is built from 14 residues. The germline V and J ends were trimmed by 11 bases and 4 bases, with 18 bases remaining between them. This CDR3 reads CAGARAGRYNEQFF. Here the CDR3 DNA reads TGTGCCGGGGCCAGGGCAGGCCGGTACAATGAGCAGTTCTTC.

The rearrangement joins TRBV9 to TRBJ1-3, with D maybe TRBD1 (5 bases). This CDR3 has 15 residues. Per germline, CDR1 SGDLS and CDR2 YYNGEE. The germline V and J ends were trimmed by 1 base and 3 bases, with 11 bases remaining between them. The CDR3: CASSVSQGGGNTIYF. The CDR3 nucleotides read TGTGCCAGCAGCGTATCTCAGGGTGGTGGAAACACCATATATTTT.

This rearrangement joins TRBV2 to TRBJ1-6, with 9 bases aligning to TRBD1. Germline CDR1 SNHLY, CDR2 FYNNEI. Trimming at V came to 4 bases and at J to 7 bases, leaving 5 bases not matched to a gene. The CDR3 length is 15 residues. The CDR3 sequence is CASSARTGENSPLHF. The CDR3 DNA is TGTGCCAGCAGTGCGAGGACAGGGGAGAATTCACCCCTCCACTTT.

The chain links TRBV7-9 to TRBJ1-4; D not certain. This CDR3 has 15 amino acids. Per the germline V gene, CDR1 is SEHNR and CDR2 is FQNEAQ (reference sequence). V lost 2 bases and J lost 8, with 15 bases in between. CDR3 protein: CASSLSEGGKEKLFF. In DNA, the CDR3 is TGTGCCAGCAGCTTATCAGAGGGCGGCAAAGAAAAACTGTTTTTT.

There are a few counts of this clone. V usage is TRBV30 and J usage is TRBJ1-2, with TRBD1 identical over 7 bases. From germline, CDR1 is GTSNPN and CDR2 SVGIG (reference sequence). The CDR3 consists of 14 residues. V shed 4 bases and J 0 bases; nucleotides not matched to a gene: 5. This CDR3 reads CAWNAGGSNYGYTF. In nucleotides, the CDR3 is TGTGCCTGGAACGCAGGGGGTTCTAACTATGGCTACACCTTC.

The V call is TRBV19, the J call TRBJ2-3, with 9 bases identical to TRBD2. This CDR3 is 14 amino acids long. In germline, CDR1 is LNHDA, CDR2 SQIVND (reference sequence). The junction had 3 bases not matched to a gene; V was cut back by 7 bases and J by 1 base. Written as DNA, the CDR3 is TGTGCCAGTAAGACTAGCGGCGGCACAGATACGCAGTATTTT. Protein product: CASKTSGGTDTQYF.

This chain joins TRBV10-3 and TRBJ1-2; D gene ambiguous. Germline V CDR1 and CDR2: ENHRY, SYGVKD. The CDR3 is 13 amino acids. V gave up 3 bases and J gave up 4 bases, with 9 bases separating them. The CDR3 DNA reads TGTGCCATCAGTGAAAGCGGCCCCTATGGCTACACCTTC. Amino acid sequence: CAISESGPYGYTF.

This sequence joins TRBV10-3 and TRBJ2-5; D perhaps matches TRBD1 (6 bases). This CDR3 region has 12 residues. Germline lookup yields CDR1 ENHRY and CDR2 SYGVKD. V was clipped by 6 bases and J by 5 bases, with 10 bases between them. DNA of the CDR3: TGTGCCATCAGAGGGGGTACGGAGACCCAGTACTTC. It yields the protein CAIRGGTETQYF.

The chain employs TRBV7-2 and TRBJ2-2; 7 nucleotides line up with TRBD1. The germline gives CDR1 SGHTA, CDR2 FQGNSA. Unmatched junction bases numbered 7, after V lost 5 bases and J lost 7 bases. The CDR3 has 14 amino acids. This chain's CDR3 is CASSPDRVVGELFF. Here the CDR3 DNA reads TGTGCCAGCAGCCCAGACAGGGTGGTCGGGGAGCTGTTTTTT.

V is TRBV6-1 and J is TRBJ1-1, with a possible D match to TRBD1 (5 bases). Germline lookup yields CDR1 MNHNS and CDR2 SASEGT. CDR3 length: 19 residues. Deletions cut 2 bases from V and 1 base from J, with 23 bases between. The CDR3 bases are TGTGCCAGCAGTGAAAATTTATTGGGTCGGGGGACGAGGAACACTGAAGCTTTCTTT. Protein: CASSENLLGRGTRNTEAFF.

The gene calls are TRBV3-1 (or the pseudogene TRBV3-2) and TRBJ2-2; no clear D gene. V lost 1 base and J lost 0, with 9 bases in between. The germline CDR1 and CDR2 sequences are LGHDT and YNNKEL (reference sequence). The CDR3 is 16 residues long. The CDR3 nucleotides read TGTGCCAGCAGCCAAGGGTCAGGATCGAACACCGGGGAGCTGTTTTTT. Amino acid sequence: CASSQGSGSNTGELFF.

The chain recombines TRBV27 with TRBJ1-5; D is possibly TRBD1 (6 bases). V lost 6 bases and J lost 1, with 16 bases in between. The CDR3 has 16 residues. Germline CDR1 is MNHEY and CDR2 is SMNVEV (reference sequence). The DNA of the CDR3 is TGTGCCAGCAGACTCTTAGGGGGGGGCAGCAATCAGCCCCAGCATTTT. It codes for CASRLLGGGSNQPQHF.

This clone was seen just once. This chain links TRBV21-1 with TRBJ2-2; TRBD1, the table's D call, lacks a check against the DNA. TRBV21-1 is given as a pseudogene. This CDR3 comprises 15 residues. CDR3 region: CASSKWEGGTGELFF. For the CDR3, the DNA is TGTGCCAGCAGCAAATGGGAAGGGGGAACCGGGGAGCTGTTTTTT.

The chain employs TRBV11-2 and TRBJ2-1, with a weak D call TRBD2 (6 bases). V was clipped by 0 bases and J by 15 bases, with 15 bases between them. Germline loops: CDR1 SGHAT, CDR2 FQNNGV. The CDR3 is 13 amino acids. The chain's CDR3 is CASSLDRDSTGFF. The CDR3, as DNA: TGTGCCAGCAGCTTAGATCGGGACTCGACGGGGTTCTTC.

V usage is TRBV12-3 or TRBV12-4 and J usage is TRBJ1-6; D gene unclear. V lost 5 bases, J lost 5 bases, and 7 bases lay in between. The CDR3 runs 13 residues. The CDR3 nucleotides read TGTGCCAGCAGTCTGGGAGATAATTCACCCCTCCACTTT. Amino acid sequence: CASSLGDNSPLHF.

This rearrangement joins TRBV5-4 to TRBJ2-7; 8 bases line up with TRBD1. In germline, CDR1 is SGHNT, CDR2 YYREEE (reference sequence). Trimming cost V 4 bases and J 0 bases; bases outside gene matches: 9. There are 16 residues in the CDR3. CDR3 nucleotide sequence: TGTGCCAGCAGCCCGAGGACAGGGAGTGGCTCCTACGAGCAGTACTTC. Its protein product is CASSPRTGSGSYEQYF.

V usage is TRBV15 and J usage is TRBJ2-7; unclear D gene. Trimming removed 3 bases at V and 3 bases at J, with 21 bases between. This CDR3 is built from 17 residues. Germline CDR1 reads LNHNV; CDR2 reads YYDKDF (reference sequence). In DNA, the CDR3 is TGTGCCACCAGCAGCCTTCGAGACCGGCTTAGGAGCTACGAGCAGTACTTC. This encodes CATSSLRDRLRSYEQYF.

This chain connects TRBV3-1 (or the pseudogene TRBV3-2) to TRBJ1-2; 8 positions match TRBD1. Germline V gene sequence: CDR1 LGHDT, CDR2 YNNKEL (reference sequence). This CDR3 has 16 amino acids. V shed 3 bases, J shed 0 bases, and the junction held 6 bases outside the gene matches. In nucleotides, the CDR3 is TGTGCCAGCAGCCAGCAGACAGGGGCCTCTAACTATGGCTACACCTTC. Its translation: CASSQQTGASNYGYTF.

V gene TRBV19 combines with J gene TRBJ1-6; maybe TRBD1 (6 bases). Trimming took 7 bases from V and 10 from J, leaving 17 bases between them. Germline CDR1 and CDR2: LNHDA and SQIVND (reference sequence). This CDR3 is 14 amino acids long. CDR3 coding DNA: TGTGCCAGTAATGAGGCAGGGGAAAGGTCACCCCTCCACTTT. This encodes CASNEAGERSPLHF.

CDR3 DNA: TGCGCCAGCAGCTTGTTCGGACAGGGGGCCGCGAACACTGAAGCTTTCTTT. It encodes CASSLFGQGAANTEAFF. The chain uses TRBV5-1 and TRBJ1-1; 11 bases are shared with TRBD1. CDR3 length: 17 amino acids. Looked up from germline, CDR1 is SGHRS and CDR2 is YFSETQ. The V gene end was trimmed by 1 base and the J gene end by 1 base; junction bases not matched to a gene: 6.

V gene TRBV9 combines with J gene TRBJ1-2; a weak D match, TRBD1 (6 bases). The germline V and J ends were trimmed by 4 bases and 3 bases, with 16 bases remaining between them. CDR1 SGDLS and CDR2 YYNGEE come from the germline V gene. The CDR3 length is 15 residues. The CDR3: CASSPRGGLDYGYTF. CDR3 coding DNA: TGTGCCAGCAGCCCGAGGGGGGGGCTTGACTATGGCTACACCTTC.

The count of this clone is one. This chain uses TRBV11-2 with TRBJ1-4; D is ambiguous. V was cut by 2 bases and J by 4 bases, with 8 bases left in between. CDR3 length: 14 amino acids. Germline assignment: CDR1 SGHAT and CDR2 FQNNGV. The CDR3, as DNA: TGTGCCAGCAGCTTAAGGCGGGATAATGAAAAACTGTTTTTT. Its protein is CASSLRRDNEKLFF.